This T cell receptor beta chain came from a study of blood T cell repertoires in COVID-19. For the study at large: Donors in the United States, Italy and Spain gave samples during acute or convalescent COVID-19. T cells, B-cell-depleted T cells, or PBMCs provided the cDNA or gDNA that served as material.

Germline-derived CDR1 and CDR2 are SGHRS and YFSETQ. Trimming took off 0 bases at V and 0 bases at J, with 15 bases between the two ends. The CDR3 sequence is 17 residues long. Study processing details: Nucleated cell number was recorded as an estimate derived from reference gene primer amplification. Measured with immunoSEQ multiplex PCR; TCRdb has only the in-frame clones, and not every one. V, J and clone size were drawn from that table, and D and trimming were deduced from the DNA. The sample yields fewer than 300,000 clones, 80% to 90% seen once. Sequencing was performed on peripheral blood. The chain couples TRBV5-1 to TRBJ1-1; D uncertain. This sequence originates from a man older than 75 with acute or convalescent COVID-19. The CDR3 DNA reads TGCGCCAGCAGCTTGGGAACAACCCCCGATTTGAACACTGAAGCTTTCTTT. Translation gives CASSLGTTPDLNTEAFF.